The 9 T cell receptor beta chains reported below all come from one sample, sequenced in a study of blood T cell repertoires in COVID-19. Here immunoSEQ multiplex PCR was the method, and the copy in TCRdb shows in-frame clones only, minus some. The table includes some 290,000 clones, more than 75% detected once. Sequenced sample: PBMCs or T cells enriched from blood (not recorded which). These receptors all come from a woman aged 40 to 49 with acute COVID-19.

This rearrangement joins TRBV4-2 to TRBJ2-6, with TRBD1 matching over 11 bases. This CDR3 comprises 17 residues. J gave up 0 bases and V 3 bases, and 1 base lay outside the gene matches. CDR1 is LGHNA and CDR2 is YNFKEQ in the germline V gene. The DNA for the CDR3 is TGTGCCAGCAGCCACGGGACAGGGGGCTCTGGGGCCAACGTCCTGACTTTC. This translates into CASSHGTGGSGANVLTF.

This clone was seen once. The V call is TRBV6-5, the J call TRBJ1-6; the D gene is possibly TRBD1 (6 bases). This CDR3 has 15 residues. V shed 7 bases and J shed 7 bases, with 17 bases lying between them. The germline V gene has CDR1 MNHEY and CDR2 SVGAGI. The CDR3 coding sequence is TGTGCCAGCAACCAACAGGGTGGTGGCAATTCACCCCTCCACTTT. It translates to CASNQQGGGNSPLHF.

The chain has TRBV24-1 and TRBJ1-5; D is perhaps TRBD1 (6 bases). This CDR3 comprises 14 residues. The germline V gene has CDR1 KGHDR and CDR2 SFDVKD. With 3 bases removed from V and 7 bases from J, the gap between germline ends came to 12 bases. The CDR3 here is CATSDTTGSQPQHF. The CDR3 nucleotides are TGTGCCACCAGTGATACCACAGGGTCCCAGCCCCAGCATTTT.

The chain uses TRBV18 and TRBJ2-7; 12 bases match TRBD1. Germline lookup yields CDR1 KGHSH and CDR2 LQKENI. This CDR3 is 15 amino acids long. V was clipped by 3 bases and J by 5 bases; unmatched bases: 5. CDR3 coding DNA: TGTGCCAGCTCACCTCTTGGGACAGGGGGCGACGAGCAGTACTTC. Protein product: CASSPLGTGGDEQYF.

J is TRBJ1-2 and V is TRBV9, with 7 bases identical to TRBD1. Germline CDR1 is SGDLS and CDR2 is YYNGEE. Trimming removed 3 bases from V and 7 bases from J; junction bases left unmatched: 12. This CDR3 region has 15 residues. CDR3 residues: CASSASGGRTIGYTF. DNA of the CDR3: TGTGCCAGCAGCGCCTCAGGGGGGAGGACTATTGGCTACACCTTC.

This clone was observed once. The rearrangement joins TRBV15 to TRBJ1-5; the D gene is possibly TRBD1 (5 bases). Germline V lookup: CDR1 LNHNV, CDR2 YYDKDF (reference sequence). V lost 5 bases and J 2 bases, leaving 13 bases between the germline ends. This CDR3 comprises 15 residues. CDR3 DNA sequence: TGTGCCACCAGCCGCCGCGGAGGGGGCAATCAGCCCCAGCATTTT. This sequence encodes CATSRRGGGNQPQHF.

CDR3 nucleotide sequence: TGTGCCAGCAGTTACAGCACTAGCGGAGTGGAGACCCAGTACTTC. This gives the protein CASSYSTSGVETQYF. This chain links TRBV6-5 with TRBJ2-5; the match to TRBD2 covers 8 bases. Looked up from germline, CDR1 is MNHEY and CDR2 is SVGAGI. The CDR3 has 15 amino acids. V gave up 2 bases and J gave up 5 bases; unmatched junction bases: 7.

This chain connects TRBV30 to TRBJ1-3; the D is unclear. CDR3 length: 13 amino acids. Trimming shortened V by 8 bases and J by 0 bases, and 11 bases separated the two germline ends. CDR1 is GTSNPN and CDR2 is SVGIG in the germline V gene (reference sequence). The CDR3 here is CAHGAISGNTIYF. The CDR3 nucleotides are TGTGCCCACGGAGCGATCTCTGGAAACACCATATATTTT. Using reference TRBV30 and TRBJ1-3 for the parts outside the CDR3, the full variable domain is SQTIHQWPATLVQPVGSPLSLECTVEGTSNPNLYWYRQAAGRGLQLLFYSVGIGQISSEVPQNLSASRPQDRQFILSSKKLLLSDSGFYLCAHGAISGNTIYFGEGSWLTVV.

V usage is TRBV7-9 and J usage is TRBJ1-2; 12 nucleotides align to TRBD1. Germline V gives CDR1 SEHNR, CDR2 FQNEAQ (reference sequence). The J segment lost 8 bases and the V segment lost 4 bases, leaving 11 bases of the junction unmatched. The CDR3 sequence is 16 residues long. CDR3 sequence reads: CASSWTGTGGELGYTF. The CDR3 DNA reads TGTGCCAGCAGCTGGACCGGGACAGGGGGCGAATTGGGCTACACCTTC.